One and the same sample provided the 27 T cell receptor beta chains below, sequenced in a study of blood T cells in healthy people across ages. For the second PCR, which ran for 7 to 11 cycles, a sample-barcoded 5' primer and a J-beta primer mix were used. Each CDR3 protein gets one entry after TCRdb re-called the 5' RACE reads with MiXCR. Of 1.5 million to 2 million distinct CDR3 sequences listed, about 49% are singletons. Sequencing input: blood. These receptors came from a woman in her thirties or forties in good health.

This chain joins TRBV20-1 and TRBJ2-7; D is uncertain. Germline loops: CDR1 DFQATT, CDR2 SNEGSKA (reference sequence). With 4 bases removed from V and 2 bases from J, the gap between germline ends came to 15 bases. The CDR3 has 14 residues. The CDR3, as DNA: TGCAGTGCTAAAGGTGCGGAAAAGGCCTACGAGCAGTACTTC. Amino acids: CSAKGAEKAYEQYF.

The chain combines TRBV6-5 with TRBJ2-1; a possible D gene is TRBD2 (5 bases). V lost 5 bases and J lost 4, with 12 bases in between. The CDR3 totals 14 residues. Looked up from germline, CDR1 is MNHEY and CDR2 is SVGAGI. CDR3 DNA: TGTGCCAGCAGTCGCAACCGGGGATACAATGAGCAGTTCTTC. Its protein product is CASSRNRGYNEQFF.

The CDR3 here is CASSQEAGGLDNEQFF. The CDR3 nucleotides read TGTGCCAGCAGCCAAGAGGCGGGGGGGCTGGACAATGAGCAGTTCTTC. The chain joins TRBV3-1 to TRBJ2-1; 9 nucleotides align to TRBD2. The CDR3 runs 16 residues. The V and J ends lost 0 bases and 5 bases, in that order; junction bases with no gene match: 5. Germline V CDR1 and CDR2: LGHDT, YNNKEL (reference sequence).

The chain joins TRBV27 to TRBJ2-4; 8 positions match TRBD1. With 3 bases clipped from V and 7 bases from J, the junction kept 8 bases outside the gene matches. From germline, CDR1 is MNHEY and CDR2 SMNVEV (reference sequence). This CDR3 comprises 15 residues. CDR3 DNA sequence: TGTGCCAGCAGTTTTTCAATGGACAGGGACAACATTCAGTACTTC. This translates into CASSFSMDRDNIQYF.

This clonotype was counted at least ten times. The chain couples TRBV10-3 to TRBJ2-7; a possible D gene is TRBD1 (6 bases). Germline CDR1 ENHRY, CDR2 SYGVKD. The V and J ends lost 6 bases and 5 bases respectively, with 14 bases between them. CDR3 length: 13 residues. The CDR3 DNA follows: TGTGCCATCAGAACAGGGATCGACCACGAGCAGTACTTC. The encoded protein is CAIRTGIDHEQYF.

CDR3 sequence: CAIGAGAQGADTQYF. The CDR3 region has the DNA TGTGCCATAGGCGCGGGGGCACAGGGTGCAGATACGCAGTATTTT. The chain links TRBV10-3 to TRBJ2-3; perhaps TRBD2 as D (7 bases). The CDR3 is made up of 15 amino acids. The V and J ends lost 9 bases and 4 bases respectively, with 20 bases between them. Germline V gene lookup returns CDR1 ENHRY and CDR2 SYGVKD.

This clonotype occurred a few times. The rearrangement joins TRBV15 to TRBJ2-3; 9 bases agree with TRBD2. The germline CDR1 and CDR2 sequences are LNHNV and YYDKDF (reference sequence). Trimming at V came to 3 bases and at J to 2 bases, leaving 12 bases not matched to a gene. The CDR3 sequence is 18 residues long. This CDR3 reads CATSSRTTLAGTTDTQYF. CDR3 DNA: TGTGCCACCAGCAGCAGGACGACCCTAGCGGGGACCACAGATACGCAGTATTTT.

The chain has TRBV12-3 or TRBV12-4 and TRBJ2-7; 7 bases align to TRBD2. Trimming removed 8 bases from V and 1 base from J; junction bases left unmatched: 5. The length of the CDR3 is 13 residues. The DNA for the CDR3 is TGTGCCAGCGGGCGGGGGTTATCCTACGAGCAGTACTTC. It encodes CASGRGLSYEQYF.

This chain connects TRBV5-8 to TRBJ1-1, with TRBD1 as a possible D gene (6 bases). Trimming pared 4 bases from V and 0 bases from J, leaving 25 bases between. The CDR3 consists of 19 residues. CDR1 SGHTS and CDR2 YDEGEE come from the germline V gene. This CDR3 is CASSPFIGQLGFMNTEAFF. The CDR3 DNA sequence: TGTGCCAGCAGCCCCTTCATTGGACAGCTTGGATTCATGAACACTGAAGCTTTCTTT.

The chain joins TRBV4-3 to TRBJ1-2; D is possibly TRBD1 (5 bases). Trimming shortened V by 0 bases and J by 8 bases, and 13 bases separated the two germline ends. There are 14 residues in the CDR3. Germline CDR1 reads LGHNA; CDR2 reads YSLEER. DNA for the CDR3: TGCGCCAGCAGCCAAGATGTGGGGCCAGGGGGCTACACCTTC. Its protein product is CASSQDVGPGGYTF.

This clonotype was detected only a few times. The chain uses TRBV29-1 and TRBJ1-2, with unresolved D. The V end was cut by 4 bases, the J end by 0 bases, with 6 bases between. In germline, CDR1 is SQVTM, CDR2 ANQGSEA. The CDR3 spans 12 residues. Here the CDR3 DNA reads TGCAGCGTTGTAAGGGCTAACTATGGCTACACCTTC. Translating it yields CSVVRANYGYTF.

The V call is TRBV29-1, the J call TRBJ2-5; maybe TRBD1 (6 bases). Germline assignment: CDR1 SQVTM and CDR2 ANQGSEA. CDR3 length: 12 residues. V was pared by 7 bases and J by 5 bases, with 14 bases between. The CDR3 region is CSARTAYETQYF. The CDR3 DNA is TGCAGCGCCAGGACAGCGTATGAGACCCAGTACTTC.

This clonotype was observed a few times. The chain carries TRBV20-1 and TRBJ2-1; 9 bases line up with TRBD2. The CDR3 is 16 amino acids. Germline V gene data show CDR1 as DFQATT and CDR2 as SNEGSKA (reference sequence). V lost 4 bases to trimming and J lost 8 bases; unmatched junction nucleotides: 15. The CDR3 spells CSATPRAGGRSYEQFF. The CDR3 DNA follows: TGCAGTGCTACCCCTCGCGCGGGGGGGCGCTCTTATGAGCAGTTCTTC.

V gene TRBV20-1 combines with J gene TRBJ2-7; 7 nucleotides agree with TRBD1. The CDR3 length is 15 residues. Trimming at V came to 6 bases and at J to 1 base, leaving 12 bases not matched to a gene. From germline, CDR1 is DFQATT and CDR2 SNEGSKA (reference sequence). In DNA form, the CDR3 reads TGCAGTGCAGTCTCTGGACAGGTAACTTCCTACGAGCAGTACTTC. Residues: CSAVSGQVTSYEQYF.

Comments on this clonotype: The junction shows a germline mismatch at one end, possibly a read error. The chain uses TRBV3-1 and TRBJ2-5, with D possibly TRBD2 on 5 matching bases. This CDR3 region has 17 residues. Germline V gene data show CDR1 as LGHDT and CDR2 as YNNKEL (reference sequence). DNA for the CDR3: TGTGCCAGCAGCCAAGCCCACCGAGGGATTAGACAAGGGACCCAGTACTTC. Amino acid sequence: CASSQAHRGIRQGTQYF.

This clonotype was seen only a few times. The CDR3 protein is CATSTVLGGRSGANVLTF. CDR3 coding DNA: TGTGCCACCAGCACAGTCCTGGGGGGGAGATCTGGGGCCAACGTCCTGACTTTC. This sequence joins TRBV15 and TRBJ2-6, with TRBD2 matching over 7 bases. The ends lost 4 bases at V and 1 base at J; junction bases unmatched: 10. From germline, CDR1 is LNHNV and CDR2 YYDKDF (reference sequence). This CDR3 spans 18 amino acids.

The chain is built from TRBV29-1 and TRBJ1-2; 7 bases match TRBD1. There are 15 residues in the CDR3. Germline trimming cut 1 base from V and 8 bases from J; bases unmatched to any gene: 13. Germline V gives CDR1 SQVTM, CDR2 ANQGSEA. In DNA, the CDR3 is TGCAGCGTTGAAGCGCAGGGACAGACGGTGGGGGGCTACACCTTC. This translates into CSVEAQGQTVGGYTF.

The chain joins TRBV20-1 to TRBJ1-6; perhaps TRBD1 as D (6 bases). Germline V gene sequence: CDR1 DFQATT, CDR2 SNEGSKA (reference sequence). The CDR3 has 12 amino acids. The CDR3 loop is CSAPGVYSPLHF. For the CDR3, the DNA is TGCAGCGCACCAGGGGTTTATTCACCCCTCCACTTT.

This clonotype was picked up a small number of times. The CDR3 loop is CASSYGLANIQETQYF. DNA of the CDR3: TGTGCCAGCAGTTACGGACTAGCTAATATACAAGAGACCCAGTACTTC. The rearrangement uses TRBV6-6 and TRBJ2-5; TRBD2 matches at 8 bases. From germline, CDR1 is MNHNY and CDR2 SVGAGI (reference sequence). Trimming removed 2 bases from V and 2 bases from J; junction bases left unmatched: 7. The CDR3 covers 16 residues.

The chain combines TRBV7-9 with TRBJ2-1, with 7 bases fitting TRBD1. V shed 5 bases and J 0 bases; nucleotides not matched to a gene: 4. From germline, CDR1 is SEHNR and CDR2 FQNEAQ (reference sequence). This CDR3 is 15 amino acids long. The CDR3 nucleotides are TGTGCCAGCAGCGAGGGACAGAACTCCTACAATGAGCAGTTCTTC. Translated, it gives CASSEGQNSYNEQFF.

Worth noting for this clonotype: Sequence at one end of the junction differs from germline and may be a read error. The rearrangement uses TRBV7-9 and TRBJ2-1; 8 positions agree with TRBD2. Germline V CDR1 and CDR2: SEHNR, FQNEAQ (reference sequence). CDR3 size: 15 residues. The CDR3 reads CASSLESGGYNELFF. CDR3 nucleotides: TGTGCCAGCAGCTTAGAAAGCGGGGGTTACAATGAGCTGTTCTTC.

This chain links TRBV7-8 with TRBJ1-1; 9 bases align to TRBD1. Germline loops: CDR1 SGHVS, CDR2 FQNEAQ. The trim removed 7 bases at V and 1 base at J, leaving 4 bases unmatched. The CDR3 spans 14 residues. Written as DNA, the CDR3 is TGTGCCAGCACCGGGACAGGGTCGAACACTGAAGCTTTCTTT. Translating gives CASTGTGSNTEAFF.

The CDR3: CASSEGDRSPDTQYF. The CDR3 DNA reads as TGTGCCAGCAGTGAGGGTGATCGCAGTCCAGATACGCAGTATTTT. The chain employs TRBV2 and TRBJ2-3; no definite D call. Looked up from germline, CDR1 is SNHLY and CDR2 is FYNNEI. V was pared by 3 bases and J by 4 bases, with 14 bases between. The CDR3 has 15 amino acids.

The gene calls are TRBV4-1 and TRBJ2-7; D tentatively reads TRBD1 or TRBD2 (5 bases each). V lost 1 base and J lost 3, with 13 bases in between. CDR1 MGHRA and CDR2 YSYEKL come from the germline V gene. This CDR3 has 15 residues. Here the CDR3 reads CASSQVVGAGYEQYF. DNA for the CDR3: TGCGCCAGCAGCCAAGTAGTTGGGGCGGGCTACGAGCAGTACTTC.

The rearrangement uses TRBV29-1 and TRBJ2-1; 12 nucleotides line up with TRBD2. Germline loops: CDR1 SQVTM, CDR2 ANQGSEA. This CDR3 contains 17 residues. Trimming at V came to 1 base and at J to 0 bases, leaving 4 bases not matched to a gene. The CDR3 loop reads CSVEGLAGGRSYNEQFF. The DNA of the CDR3 is TGCAGCGTTGAAGGGCTAGCGGGGGGGCGCTCCTACAATGAGCAGTTCTTC.

In nucleotides, the CDR3 is TGTGCCAGCAGCTCACTGGGACGGCCGAACACCGGGGAGCTGTTTTTT. Its translation is CASSSLGRPNTGELFF. The chain is built from TRBV7-2 and TRBJ2-2, with D perhaps being TRBD1 or TRBD2 (5 bases each). This CDR3 comprises 16 residues. Trimming left V 4 bases short and J 0 bases short, with 12 bases between. Germline CDR1 is SGHTA and CDR2 is FQGNSA.

The rearrangement joins TRBV20-1 to TRBJ1-3; 7 nucleotides agree with TRBD1. Germline V lookup: CDR1 DFQATT, CDR2 SNEGSKA (reference sequence). After removal of 2 bases from V and 0 bases from J, the junction contained 7 bases not matched to a gene. CDR3 length: 16 residues. The DNA for the CDR3 is TGCAGTGCTAGAATGACAGGGAGCCCCTCTGGAAACACCATATATTTT. It is translated as CSARMTGSPSGNTIYF.